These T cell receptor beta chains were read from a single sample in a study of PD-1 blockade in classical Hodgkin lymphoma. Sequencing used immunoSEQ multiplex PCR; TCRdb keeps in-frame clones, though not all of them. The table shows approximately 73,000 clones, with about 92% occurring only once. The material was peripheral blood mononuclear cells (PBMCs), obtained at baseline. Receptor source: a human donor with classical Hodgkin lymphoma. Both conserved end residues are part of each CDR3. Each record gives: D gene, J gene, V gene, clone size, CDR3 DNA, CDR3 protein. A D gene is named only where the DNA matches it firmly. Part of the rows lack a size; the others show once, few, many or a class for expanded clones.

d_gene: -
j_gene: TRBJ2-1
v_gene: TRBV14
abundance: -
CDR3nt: TGTGCCAGCAGCCAGGGGAGCTCCTACAATGAGCAGTTCTTC
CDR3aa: CASSQGSSYNEQFF

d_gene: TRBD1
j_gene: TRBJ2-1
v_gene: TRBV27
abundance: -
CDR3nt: TGTGCCAGCAGTTTATCACAGGGGGCCGGGTCCAATGAGCAGTTCTTC
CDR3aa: CASSLSQGAGSNEQFF

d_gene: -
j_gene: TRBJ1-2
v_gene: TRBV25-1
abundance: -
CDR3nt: TGTGCCAGCAGTCACCCGGGGAACTATGGCTACACCTTC
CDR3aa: CASSHPGNYGYTF

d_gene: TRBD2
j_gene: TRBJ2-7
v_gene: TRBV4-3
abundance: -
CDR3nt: TGCGCCAGCAGCCAAGGGAACAGCGGGGGGACCGACGAGCAGTACTTC
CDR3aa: CASSQGNSGGTDEQYF

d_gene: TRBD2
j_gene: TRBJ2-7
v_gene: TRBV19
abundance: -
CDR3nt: TGTGCCAGTAGTTATTCGCTAGCGGGTTACTACGAGCAGTACTTC
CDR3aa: CASSYSLAGYYEQYF

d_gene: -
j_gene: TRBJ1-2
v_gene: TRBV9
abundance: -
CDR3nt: TGTGCCAGCAGCGTAGGGTCTAACTATGGCTACACCTTC
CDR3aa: CASSVGSNYGYTF

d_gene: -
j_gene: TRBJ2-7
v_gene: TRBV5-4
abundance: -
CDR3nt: TGTGCCAGCAGCTTCGGGGACCCGGGCGAGCAGTACTTC
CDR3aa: CASSFGDPGEQYF

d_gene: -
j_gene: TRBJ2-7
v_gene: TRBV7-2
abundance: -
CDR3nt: TGTGCCAGCAGCTTAGCGCGGGGGACAGTTATCTCCTACGAGCAGTACTTC
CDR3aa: CASSLARGTVISYEQYF

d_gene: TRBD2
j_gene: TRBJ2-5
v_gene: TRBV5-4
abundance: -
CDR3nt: TGTGCCAGCAGCTTGCGACTAGCGGGGGAAGAGACCCAGTACTTC
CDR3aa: CASSLRLAGEETQYF

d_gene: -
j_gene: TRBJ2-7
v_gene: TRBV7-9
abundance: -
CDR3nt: TGTGCCAGCAGCCAGACAGGGGTAAGCGGGAGCTCCTACGAGCAGTACTTC
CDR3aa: CASSQTGVSGSSYEQYF

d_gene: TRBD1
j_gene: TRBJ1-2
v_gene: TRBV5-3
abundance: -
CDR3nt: TGTGCCAGAAGCTTAAGGGACAGCGGTAACTATGGCTACACCTTC
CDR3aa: CARSLRDSGNYGYTF

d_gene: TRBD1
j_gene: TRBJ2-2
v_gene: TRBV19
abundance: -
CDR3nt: TGTGCCAGTAAGAGGGACAGGGCGAACACCGGGGAGCTGTTTTTT
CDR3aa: CASKRDRANTGELFF

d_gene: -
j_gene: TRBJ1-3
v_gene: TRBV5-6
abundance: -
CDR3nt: TGTGCCAGCAGCTTGCTCCACAGGGGAAACACCATATATTTT
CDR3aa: CASSLLHRGNTIYF

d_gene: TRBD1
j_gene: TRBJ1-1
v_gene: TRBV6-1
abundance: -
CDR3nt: TGTGCCAGCAGTCCCACCGACAGGGACACTGAAGCTTTCTTT
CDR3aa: CASSPTDRDTEAFF

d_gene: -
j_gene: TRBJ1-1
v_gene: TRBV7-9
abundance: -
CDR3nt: TGTGCCAGCAGCTTAAGGGCCTTGAACACTGAAGCTTTCTTT
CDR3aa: CASSLRALNTEAFF

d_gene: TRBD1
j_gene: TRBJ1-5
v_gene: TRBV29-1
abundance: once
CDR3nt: TGCAGCGTCCCAGGGGGACCCAACAATCAGCCCCAGCATTTT
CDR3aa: CSVPGGPNNQPQHF

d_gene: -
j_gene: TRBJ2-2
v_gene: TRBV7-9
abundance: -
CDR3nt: TGTGCCAGCAGCTTAGAGTGGACTAATGCCGGGGAGCTGTTTTTT
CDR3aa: CASSLEWTNAGELFF

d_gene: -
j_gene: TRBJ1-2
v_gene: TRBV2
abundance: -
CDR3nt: TGTGCCAGCAGCTATGGCTACACCTTC
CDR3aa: CASSYGYTF

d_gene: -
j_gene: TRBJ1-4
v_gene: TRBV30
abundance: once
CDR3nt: TGTGCCTGGAGTGTACCCTCGAATGAAAAACTGTTTTTT
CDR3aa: CAWSVPSNEKLFF

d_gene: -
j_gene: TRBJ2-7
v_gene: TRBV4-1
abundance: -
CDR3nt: TGCGCCAGCAGCCAAGGTCCTAGCTGGGCGGCCACCTACGAGCAGTACTTC
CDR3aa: CASSQGPSWAATYEQYF

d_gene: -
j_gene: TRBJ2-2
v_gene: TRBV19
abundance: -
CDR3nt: TGTGCCAGTACCCCATGGGGTCCGGGCACCGGGGAGCTGTTTTTT
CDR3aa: CASTPWGPGTGELFF

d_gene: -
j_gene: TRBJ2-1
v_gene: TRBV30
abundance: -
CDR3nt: TGTGCCTGGAGTGGGAACTGGACGAAATTAGCGGAGTTCTTC
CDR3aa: CAWSGNWTKLAEFF

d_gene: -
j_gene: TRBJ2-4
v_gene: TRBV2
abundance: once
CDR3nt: TGTGCCAGCATAGCGGAGGTAGCCAAAAACATTCAGTACTTC
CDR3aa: CASIAEVAKNIQYF

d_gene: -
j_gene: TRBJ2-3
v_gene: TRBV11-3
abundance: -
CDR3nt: TGTGCCAGCAGCCCCTACGGACTAAGGGATACGCAGTATTTT
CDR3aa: CASSPYGLRDTQYF

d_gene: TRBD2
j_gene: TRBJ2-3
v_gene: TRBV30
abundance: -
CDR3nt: TGTGCCTGGAGTGTAGGGACTAGCGGGGTTGATACGCAGTATTTT
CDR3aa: CAWSVGTSGVDTQYF

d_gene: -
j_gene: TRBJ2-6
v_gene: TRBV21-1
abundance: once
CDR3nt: TGTGCCAGCGGGGAGTCTGGGGCCAACGTCCTGACTTTC
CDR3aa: CASGESGANVLTF

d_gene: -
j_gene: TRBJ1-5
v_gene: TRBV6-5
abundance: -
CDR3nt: TGTGCCAGCAGTTACGAGGAGGGAAGCAATCAGCCCCAGCATTTT
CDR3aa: CASSYEEGSNQPQHF

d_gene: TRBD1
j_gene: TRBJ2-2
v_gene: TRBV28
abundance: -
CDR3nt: TGTGCCAGCTCAGGGGGTATTGTCACCGGGGAGCTGTTTTTT
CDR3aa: CASSGGIVTGELFF

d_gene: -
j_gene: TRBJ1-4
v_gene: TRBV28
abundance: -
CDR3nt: TGTGCCGCCCGCAGTATAACTAATGAAAAACTGTTTTTT
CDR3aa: CAARSITNEKLFF

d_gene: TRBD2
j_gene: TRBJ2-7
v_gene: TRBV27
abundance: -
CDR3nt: TGTGCCAGCGGACTAGCGGCATCCTACGAGCAGTACTTC
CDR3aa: CASGLAASYEQYF

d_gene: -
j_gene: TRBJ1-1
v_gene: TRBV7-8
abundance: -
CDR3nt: TGTGCCAGCAGCTCGGGACCGACGAACACTGAAGCTTTCTTT
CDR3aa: CASSSGPTNTEAFF

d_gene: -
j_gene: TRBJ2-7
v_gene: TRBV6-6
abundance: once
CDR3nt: TGTGCCAGCAGGCCAGCCCCGACAGGTTACGAGCAGTACTTC
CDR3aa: CASRPAPTGYEQYF

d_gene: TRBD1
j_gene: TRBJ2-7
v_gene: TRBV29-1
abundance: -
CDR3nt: TGCAGCGTTGAAGGGCTGCACAGGGGGCGCGAGCAGTACTTC
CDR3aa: CSVEGLHRGREQYF

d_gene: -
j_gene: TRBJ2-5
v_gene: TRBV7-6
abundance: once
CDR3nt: TGTGCCAGCAGCGTAGAAGGGACAGCGGGAGAGACCCAGTACTTC
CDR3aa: CASSVEGTAGETQYF

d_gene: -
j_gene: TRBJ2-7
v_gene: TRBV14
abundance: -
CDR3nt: TGTGCCAGCAGCCTCCGGGACCGCTACGAGCAGTACTTC
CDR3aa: CASSLRDRYEQYF

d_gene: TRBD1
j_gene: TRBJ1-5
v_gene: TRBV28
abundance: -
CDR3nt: TGTGCCAGCAGTTTAAAACCGGGACAGGGGAATGGGCAGCCCCAGCATTTT
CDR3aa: CASSLKPGQGNGQPQHF

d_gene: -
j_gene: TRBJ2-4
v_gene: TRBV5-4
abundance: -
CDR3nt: TGTGCCAGCAGCTTGGAAGGGGCCTTAGCCAAAAACATTCAGTACTTC
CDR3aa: CASSLEGALAKNIQYF

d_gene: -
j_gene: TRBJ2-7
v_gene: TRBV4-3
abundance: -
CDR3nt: TGCGCCAGCAGCCACCTCGCTAGCGCTCCCTCCTACGAGCAGTACTTC
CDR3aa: CASSHLASAPSYEQYF

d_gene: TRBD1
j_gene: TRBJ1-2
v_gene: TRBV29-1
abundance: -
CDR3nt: TGCAGCGTTGAAGATCGACAGGGCGGCTATGGCTACACCTTC
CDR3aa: CSVEDRQGGYGYTF

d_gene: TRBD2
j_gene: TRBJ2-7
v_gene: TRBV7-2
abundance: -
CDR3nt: TGTGCCAGCAGCTTGGCGACCGGGACTATCCCCTACGAGCAGTACTTC
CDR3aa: CASSLATGTIPYEQYF

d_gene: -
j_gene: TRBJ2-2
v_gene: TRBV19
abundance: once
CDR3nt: TGTGCCAGTAGTATAAGAGGGCCCGGGGAGCTGTTTTTT
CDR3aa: CASSIRGPGELFF

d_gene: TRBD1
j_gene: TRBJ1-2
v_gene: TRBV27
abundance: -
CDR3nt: TGTGCCAGCAGAACCCCCGGGACAGGGGGGTATGGCTACACCTTC
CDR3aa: CASRTPGTGGYGYTF

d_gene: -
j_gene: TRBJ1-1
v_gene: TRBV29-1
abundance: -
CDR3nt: TGCAGCGTTCATAGACAGTCACTACTCCTTGTCACTGAAGCTTTCTTT
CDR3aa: CSVHRQSLLLVTEAFF

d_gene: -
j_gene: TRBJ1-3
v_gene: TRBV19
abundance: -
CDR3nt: TGTGCCAGTAGTTTGGAAGGGTTCGACACCATATATTTT
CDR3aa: CASSLEGFDTIYF

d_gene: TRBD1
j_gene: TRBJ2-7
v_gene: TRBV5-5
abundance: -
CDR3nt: TGTGCCAGCAGCGACAGGGGGATCTCCTACGAGCAGTACTTC
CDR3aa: CASSDRGISYEQYF

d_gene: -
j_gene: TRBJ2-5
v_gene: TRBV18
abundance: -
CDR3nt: TGTGCCAGCTCACGATCGGACCTGAGCCTGGAGACCCAGTACTTC
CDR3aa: CASSRSDLSLETQYF

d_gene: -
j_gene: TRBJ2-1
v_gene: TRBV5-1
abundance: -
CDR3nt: TGCGCCAGCTTCGACGCAGACAATGAGCAGTTCTTC
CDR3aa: CASFDADNEQFF